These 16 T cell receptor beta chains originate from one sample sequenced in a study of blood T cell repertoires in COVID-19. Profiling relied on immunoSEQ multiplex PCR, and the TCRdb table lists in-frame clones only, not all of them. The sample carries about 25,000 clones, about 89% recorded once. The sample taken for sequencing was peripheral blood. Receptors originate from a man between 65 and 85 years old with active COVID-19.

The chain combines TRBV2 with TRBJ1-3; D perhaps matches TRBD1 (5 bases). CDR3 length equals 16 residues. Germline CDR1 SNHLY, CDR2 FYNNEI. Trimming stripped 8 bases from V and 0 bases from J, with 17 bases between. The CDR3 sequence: CASWGGRRDSGNTIYF. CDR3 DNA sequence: TGTGCCAGCTGGGGGGGGAGACGCGACTCTGGAAACACCATATATTTT.

In nucleotides, the CDR3 is TGTGCCAGCAGCTTAATGGGACAGGGGCGCGGGGAGCTGTTTTTT. Amino acids: CASSLMGQGRGELFF. The chain has TRBV7-3 and TRBJ2-2; 10 bases map to TRBD1. This CDR3 is built from 15 residues. In germline, CDR1 is SGHTA, CDR2 FQGTGA. After removal of 1 base from V and 7 bases from J, the junction contained 3 bases not matched to a gene.

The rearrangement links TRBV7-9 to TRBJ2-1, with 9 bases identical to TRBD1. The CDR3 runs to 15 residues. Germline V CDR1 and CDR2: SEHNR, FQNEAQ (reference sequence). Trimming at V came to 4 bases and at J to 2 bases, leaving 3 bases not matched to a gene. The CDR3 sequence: CASSSGQGTYNEQFF. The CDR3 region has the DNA TGTGCCAGCAGCTCGGGACAGGGAACCTACAATGAGCAGTTCTTC.

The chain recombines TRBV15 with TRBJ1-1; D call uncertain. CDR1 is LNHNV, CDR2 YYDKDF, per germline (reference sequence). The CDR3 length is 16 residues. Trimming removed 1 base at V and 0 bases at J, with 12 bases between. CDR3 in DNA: TGTGCCACCAGCAGAGGAGGCGGTCACATGAACACTGAAGCTTTCTTT. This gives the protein CATSRGGGHMNTEAFF.

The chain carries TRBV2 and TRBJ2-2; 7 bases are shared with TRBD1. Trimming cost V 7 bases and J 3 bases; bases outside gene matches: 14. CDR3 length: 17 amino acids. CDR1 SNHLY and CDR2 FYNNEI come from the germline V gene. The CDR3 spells CASTHVPGQHDTGELFF. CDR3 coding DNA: TGTGCCAGCACCCATGTTCCGGGACAGCATGACACCGGGGAGCTGTTTTTT.

The CDR3 region has the DNA TGTGCCAGCAGCTTGTATTCTCGCAGGGTCTACGAGCAGTACTTC. Its translation is CASSLYSRRVYEQYF. The rearrangement links TRBV5-8 to TRBJ2-7, with D tentatively TRBD1 (5 bases). Between the trimmed V and J ends, which lost 1 base and 3 bases, there was a span of 14 bases. The CDR3 length is 15 residues. CDR1 and CDR2 (germline): SGHTS, YDEGEE.

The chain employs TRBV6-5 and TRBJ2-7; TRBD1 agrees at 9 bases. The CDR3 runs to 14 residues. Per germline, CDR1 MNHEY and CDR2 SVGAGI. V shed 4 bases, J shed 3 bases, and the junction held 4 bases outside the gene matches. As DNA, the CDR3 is TGTGCCAGCAGTTCTCGGGACAGGGTCTACGAGCAGTACTTC. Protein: CASSSRDRVYEQYF.

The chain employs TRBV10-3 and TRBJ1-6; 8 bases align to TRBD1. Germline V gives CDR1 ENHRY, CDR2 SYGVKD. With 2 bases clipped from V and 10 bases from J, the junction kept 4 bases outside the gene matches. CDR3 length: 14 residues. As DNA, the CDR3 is TGTGCCATCAGTGAGGGACAGGGTAGCTCACCCCTCCACTTT. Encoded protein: CAISEGQGSSPLHF.

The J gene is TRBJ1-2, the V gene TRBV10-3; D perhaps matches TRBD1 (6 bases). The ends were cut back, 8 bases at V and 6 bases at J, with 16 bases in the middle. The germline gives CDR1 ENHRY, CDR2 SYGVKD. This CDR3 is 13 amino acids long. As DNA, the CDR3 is TGTGCCATCTCCAGGGGTGGGGAGAATGGCTACACCTTC. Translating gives CAISRGGENGYTF.

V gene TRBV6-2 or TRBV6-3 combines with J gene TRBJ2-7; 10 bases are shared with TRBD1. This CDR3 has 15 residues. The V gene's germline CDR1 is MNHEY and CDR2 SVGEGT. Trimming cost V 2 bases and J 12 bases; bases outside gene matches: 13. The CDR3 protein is CASSYDRGQGTRSYF. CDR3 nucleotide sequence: TGTGCCAGCAGTTACGACAGGGGACAGGGGACGAGATCGTACTTC.

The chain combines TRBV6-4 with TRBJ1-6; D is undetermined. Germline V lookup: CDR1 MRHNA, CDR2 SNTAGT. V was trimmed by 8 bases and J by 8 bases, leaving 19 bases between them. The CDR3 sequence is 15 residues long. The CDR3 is CASGSEASSHSPLHF. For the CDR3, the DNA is TGTGCCAGCGGCTCGGAGGCCAGTTCTCATTCACCCCTCCACTTT.

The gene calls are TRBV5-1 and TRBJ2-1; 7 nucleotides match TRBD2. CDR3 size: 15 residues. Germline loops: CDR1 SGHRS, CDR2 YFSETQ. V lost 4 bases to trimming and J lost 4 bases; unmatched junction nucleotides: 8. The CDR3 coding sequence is TGCGCCAGCAGCCTAAGGGACGGGAGGTACAATGAGCAGTTCTTC. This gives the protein CASSLRDGRYNEQFF.

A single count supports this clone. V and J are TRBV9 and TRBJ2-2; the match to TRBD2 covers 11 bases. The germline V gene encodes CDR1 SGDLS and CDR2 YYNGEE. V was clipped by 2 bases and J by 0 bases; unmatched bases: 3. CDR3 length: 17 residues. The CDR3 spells CASSVGSGGANTGELFF. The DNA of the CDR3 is TGTGCCAGCAGCGTGGGTAGCGGGGGGGCGAACACCGGGGAGCTGTTTTTT.

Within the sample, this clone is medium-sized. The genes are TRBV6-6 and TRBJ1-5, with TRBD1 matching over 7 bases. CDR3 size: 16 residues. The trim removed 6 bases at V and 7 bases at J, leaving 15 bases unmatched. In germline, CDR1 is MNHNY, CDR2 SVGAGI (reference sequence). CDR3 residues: CASSQDINRGRQPQHF. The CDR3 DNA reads TGTGCCAGCAGCCAAGACATAAACAGGGGAAGGCAGCCCCAGCATTTT.

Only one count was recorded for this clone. In nucleotides, the CDR3 is TGTGCCACCAGTGATCCCTTAGCGGGGGTCTACGAGCAGTACTTC. As protein: CATSDPLAGVYEQYF. The chain carries TRBV24-1 and TRBJ2-7; TRBD2 agrees at 9 bases. CDR3 size: 15 residues. In germline, CDR1 is KGHDR, CDR2 SFDVKD. V shed 3 bases and J 3 bases; nucleotides not matched to a gene: 5.

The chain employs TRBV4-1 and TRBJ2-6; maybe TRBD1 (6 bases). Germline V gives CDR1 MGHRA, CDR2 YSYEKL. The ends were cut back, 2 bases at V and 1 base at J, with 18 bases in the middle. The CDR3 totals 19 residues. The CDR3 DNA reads TGCGCCAGCAGCCAATTAATACAGGGCCTTCTATCTGGGGCCAACGTCCTGACTTTC. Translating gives CASSQLIQGLLSGANVLTF.